This T cell receptor beta chain was documented in a study of CD8 T cells in Susac syndrome. The CDR3 length is 17 residues. Germline CDR1 SGDLS, CDR2 YYNGEE. Between the trimmed V and J ends, which lost 4 bases and 2 bases, there was a span of 20 bases. Negative isolation was used for CD8+ and CD4+ T cells, and FACS enrichment was applied to TEMRA cells. Random-hexamer reverse transcription was applied to about 0.5 to 1 ug RNA. Coverage of TCR beta CDR3 amplification by immunoSEQ multiplex PCR extended to 54 Vbeta and 13 Jbeta. In TCRdb, the immunoSEQ multiplex PCR reads were re-called with MiXCR into one record per CDR3 protein. The profile shows about 240,000 distinct CDR3 sequences, less than 96% of them singletons.

The chain carries TRBV9 and TRBJ2-3; no firm D call. The clonotype comes from a human donor with Susac syndrome. The sequencing input was CD4+ T cells from PBMCs. CDR3 in DNA: TGTGCCAGCAGCCCACGAACGAACCAGCTCGCCACAGATACGCAGTATTTT. Translated, it gives CASSPRTNQLATDTQYF.